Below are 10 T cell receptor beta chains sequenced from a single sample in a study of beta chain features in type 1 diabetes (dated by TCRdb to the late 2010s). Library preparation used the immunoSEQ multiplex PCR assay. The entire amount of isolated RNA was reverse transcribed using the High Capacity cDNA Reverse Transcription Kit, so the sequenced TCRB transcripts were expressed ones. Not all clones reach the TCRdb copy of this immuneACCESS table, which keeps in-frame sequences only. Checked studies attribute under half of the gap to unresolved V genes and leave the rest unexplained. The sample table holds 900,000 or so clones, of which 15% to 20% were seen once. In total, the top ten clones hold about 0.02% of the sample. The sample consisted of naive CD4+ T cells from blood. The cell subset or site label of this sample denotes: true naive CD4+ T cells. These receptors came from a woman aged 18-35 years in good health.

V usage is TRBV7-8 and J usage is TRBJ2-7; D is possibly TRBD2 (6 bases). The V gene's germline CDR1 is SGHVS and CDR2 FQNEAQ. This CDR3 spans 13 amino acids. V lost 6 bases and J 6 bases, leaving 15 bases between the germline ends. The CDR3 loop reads CASRGLQRREQYF. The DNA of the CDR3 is TGTGCCAGCAGGGGACTCCAGCGCCGCGAGCAGTACTTC.

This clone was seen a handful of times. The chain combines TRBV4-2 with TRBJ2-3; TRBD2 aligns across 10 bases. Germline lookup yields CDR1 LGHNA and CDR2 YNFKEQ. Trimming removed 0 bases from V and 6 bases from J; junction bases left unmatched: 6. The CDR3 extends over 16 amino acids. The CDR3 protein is CASSQDVAGGLDTQYF. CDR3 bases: TGTGCCAGCAGCCAAGACGTAGCGGGGGGTTTGGATACGCAGTATTTT.

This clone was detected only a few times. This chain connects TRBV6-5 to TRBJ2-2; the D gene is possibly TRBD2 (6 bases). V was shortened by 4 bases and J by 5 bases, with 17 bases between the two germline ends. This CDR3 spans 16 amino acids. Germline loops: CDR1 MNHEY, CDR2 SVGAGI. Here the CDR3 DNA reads TGTGCCAGCAGTTCCTCTGGAGCAGGGAGGACCGGGGAGCTGTTTTTT. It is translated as CASSSSGAGRTGELFF.

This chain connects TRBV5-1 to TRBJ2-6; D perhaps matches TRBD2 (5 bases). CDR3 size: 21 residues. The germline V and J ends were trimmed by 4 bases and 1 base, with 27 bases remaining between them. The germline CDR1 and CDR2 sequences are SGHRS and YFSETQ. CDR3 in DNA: TGCGCCAGCAGCCCGAGGGCCCAGTGGGGTGAAGACCCGTCTGGGGCCAACGTCCTGACTTTC. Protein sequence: CASSPRAQWGEDPSGANVLTF.

The CDR3 here is CASSQEGSSYEQYF. The CDR3 DNA reads TGCGCCAGCAGCCAGGAGGGGAGCTCCTACGAGCAGTACTTC. The J gene is TRBJ2-7, the V gene TRBV4-3; possibly TRBD2 for D (6 bases). Germline V gene data show CDR1 as LGHNA and CDR2 as YSLEER. CDR3 length: 14 residues. V was cut by 3 bases and J by 0 bases, with 9 bases left in between.

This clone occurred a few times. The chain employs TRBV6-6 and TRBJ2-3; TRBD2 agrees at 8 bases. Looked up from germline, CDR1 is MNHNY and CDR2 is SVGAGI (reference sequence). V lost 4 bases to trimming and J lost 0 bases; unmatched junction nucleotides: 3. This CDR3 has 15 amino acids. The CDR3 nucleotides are TGTGCCAGCAGTTCGGTAGCGGGAAGCACAGATACGCAGTATTTT. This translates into CASSSVAGSTDTQYF.

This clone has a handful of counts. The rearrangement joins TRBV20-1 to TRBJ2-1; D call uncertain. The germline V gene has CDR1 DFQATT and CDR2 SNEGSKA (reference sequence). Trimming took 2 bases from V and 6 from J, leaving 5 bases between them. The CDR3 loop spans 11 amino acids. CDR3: CSARSANEQFF. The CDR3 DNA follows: TGCAGTGCTAGATCAGCCAATGAGCAGTTCTTC.

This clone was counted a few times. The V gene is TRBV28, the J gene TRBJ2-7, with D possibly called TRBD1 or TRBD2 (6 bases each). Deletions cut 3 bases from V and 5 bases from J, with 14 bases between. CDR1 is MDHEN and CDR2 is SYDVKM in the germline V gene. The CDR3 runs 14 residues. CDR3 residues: CASSFRQGRNEQYF. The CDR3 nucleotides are TGTGCCAGCAGTTTCCGGCAGGGGAGGAACGAGCAGTACTTC.

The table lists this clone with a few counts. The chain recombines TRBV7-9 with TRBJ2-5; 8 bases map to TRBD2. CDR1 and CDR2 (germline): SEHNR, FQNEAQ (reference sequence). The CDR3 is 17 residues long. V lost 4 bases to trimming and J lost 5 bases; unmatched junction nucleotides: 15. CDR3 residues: CASSSPLGREVDETQYF. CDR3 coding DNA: TGTGCCAGCAGCTCGCCTCTCGGGCGGGAGGTAGATGAGACCCAGTACTTC.

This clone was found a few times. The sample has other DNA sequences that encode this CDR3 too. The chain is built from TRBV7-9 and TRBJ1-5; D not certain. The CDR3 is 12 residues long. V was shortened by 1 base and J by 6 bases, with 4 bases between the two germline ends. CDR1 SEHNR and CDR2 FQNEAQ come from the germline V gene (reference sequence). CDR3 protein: CASSLEAQPQHF. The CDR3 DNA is TGTGCCAGCAGCTTAGAGGCTCAGCCCCAGCATTTT.